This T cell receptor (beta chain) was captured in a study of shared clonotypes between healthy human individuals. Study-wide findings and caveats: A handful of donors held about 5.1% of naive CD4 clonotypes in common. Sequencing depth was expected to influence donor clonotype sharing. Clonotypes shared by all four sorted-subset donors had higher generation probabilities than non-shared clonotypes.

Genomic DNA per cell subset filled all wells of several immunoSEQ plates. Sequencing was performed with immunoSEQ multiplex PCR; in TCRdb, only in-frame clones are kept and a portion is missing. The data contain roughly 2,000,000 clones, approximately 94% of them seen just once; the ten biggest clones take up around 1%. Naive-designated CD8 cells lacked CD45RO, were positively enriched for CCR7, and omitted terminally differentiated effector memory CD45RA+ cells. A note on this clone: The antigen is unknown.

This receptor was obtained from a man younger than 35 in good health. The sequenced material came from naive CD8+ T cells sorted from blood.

CDR3 loop: CASSLGENTEAFF. CDR3 coding DNA: TGTGCCAGTAGCCTGGGTGAGAATACTGAAGCTTTCTTT. The chain has TRBV19 and TRBJ1-1; D gene unclear. CDR3 length equals 13 residues. The V gene's germline CDR1 is LNHDA and CDR2 SQIVND (reference sequence). V dropped 6 bases and J dropped 5 bases, with 13 bases sitting between them.